Below, 13 T cell receptor beta chains from the same sample are listed, as sequenced in a study of shared clonotypes between healthy human individuals. This table comes from immunoSEQ multiplex PCR, and its TCRdb copy is limited to in-frame clones, with some not included. This table holds about 670,000 clones, approximately 79% found once. The sequenced sample consisted of memory CD4+ T cells sorted from blood. Subset described: CD45RA-negative fraction. Every receptor here comes from a woman younger than 45 in good health.

This rearrangement joins TRBV6-1 to TRBJ1-5, with unresolved D. Trimming removed 4 bases at V and 5 bases at J, with 15 bases between. Germline CDR1 and CDR2: MNHNS and SASEGT. The CDR3 has 15 amino acids. In DNA form, the CDR3 reads TGTGCCAGCAGTGCCTACGGGCCAGACGATCAGCCCCAGCATTTT. This translates into CASSAYGPDDQPQHF.

This chain uses TRBV5-6 with TRBJ1-5; 8 nucleotides match TRBD1. In germline, CDR1 is SGHDT, CDR2 YYEEEE. The CDR3 sequence is 15 residues long. The junction had 10 bases not matched to a gene; V was cut back by 4 bases and J by 7 bases. The CDR3 reads CASSQGQGTAQPQHF. CDR3 sequence (DNA): TGTGCCAGCAGCCAAGGACAGGGTACGGCACAGCCCCAGCATTTT. The complete variable domain, with remaining parts taken from reference TRBV5-6 and TRBJ1-5, reads DAGVTQSPTHLIKTRGQQVTLRCSPKSGHDTVSWYQQALGQGPQFIFQYYEEEERQRGNFPDRFSGHQFPNYSSELNVNALLLGDSALYLCASSQGQGTAQPQHFGDGTRLSIL.

The chain carries TRBV19 and TRBJ2-5; D is possibly TRBD2 (5 bases). The CDR3 contains 14 residues. The ends were cut back, 3 bases at V and 1 base at J, with 9 bases in the middle. Germline loops: CDR1 LNHDA, CDR2 SQIVND (reference sequence). In DNA, the CDR3 is TGTGCCAGTAGTATGGGAGACACCCAAGAGACCCAGTACTTC. This sequence encodes CASSMGDTQETQYF.

The chain joins TRBV29-1 to TRBJ2-5; maybe TRBD2 (6 bases). The CDR3 is 13 residues long. CDR1 is SQVTM, CDR2 ANQGSEA, per germline. V lost 6 bases to trimming and J lost 3 bases, with 14 bases between them. Here the CDR3 reads CSVVPGTEETQYF. In DNA, the CDR3 is TGCAGCGTCGTCCCCGGGACTGAAGAGACCCAGTACTTC.

In this sample, this clone turned up many times. This chain connects TRBV30 to TRBJ2-7; tentatively, D is TRBD1 or TRBD2 (5 bases each). The V and J ends lost 0 bases and 6 bases respectively, with 15 bases between them. Per the germline V gene, CDR1 is GTSNPN and CDR2 is SVGIG (reference sequence). The CDR3 is 14 residues long. Here the CDR3 reads CAWSVNGDGGEQYF. The CDR3 DNA reads as TGTGCCTGGAGTGTAAATGGGGATGGGGGCGAGCAGTACTTC.

J is TRBJ2-7 and V is TRBV2; 7 nucleotides agree with TRBD1. Trimming cost V 7 bases and J 2 bases; bases outside gene matches: 8. Germline loops: CDR1 SNHLY, CDR2 FYNNEI. The CDR3 has 14 residues. CDR3 residues: CASKGQAGTYEQYF. DNA of the CDR3: TGTGCCAGCAAAGGACAGGCAGGTACCTACGAGCAGTACTTC. Complete variable domain (other parts from reference TRBV2 and TRBJ2-7): EPEVTQTPSHQVTQMGQEVILRCVPISNHLYFYWYRQILGQKVEFLVSFYNNEISEKSEIFDDQFSVERPDGSNFTLKIRSTKLEDSAMYFCASKGQAGTYEQYFGPGTRLTVT.

The gene calls are TRBV11-1 and TRBJ2-7; 10 nucleotides agree with TRBD2. Losses at the gene ends were 4 bases for V and 0 bases for J; bases not matched to a gene: 3. Germline V CDR1 and CDR2: SGHAT, FQDESV (reference sequence). This CDR3 has 15 residues. The CDR3 coding sequence is TGTGCCAGCAGCTCCCGGACTAGCGGCTCCTACGAGCAGTACTTC. It is translated as CASSSRTSGSYEQYF.

V and J are TRBV5-4 and TRBJ2-3; TRBD2 aligns across 11 bases. From germline, CDR1 is SGHNT and CDR2 YYREEE (reference sequence). J was trimmed by 3 bases and V by 10 bases; bases with no gene match: 10. The CDR3 spans 15 residues. The CDR3 sequence is CASGGLAGGTDTQYF. CDR3 in DNA: TGTGCCTCGGGGGGTCTAGCGGGAGGAACAGATACGCAGTATTTT.

This clone was counted only a few times. The sample carries other DNA sequences with the same CDR3. Here the CDR3 DNA reads TGTGCCAGCAGCTTAAAGGGGGGCCACGAGCAGTACTTC. It yields the protein CASSLKGGHEQYF. The gene calls are TRBV7-3 and TRBJ2-7, with D perhaps given as TRBD1 or TRBD2 (6 bases each). The CDR3 is made up of 13 amino acids. The V end lost 1 base, the J end lost 5 bases, and 9 bases lay between the germline ends. CDR1 is SGHTA, CDR2 FQGTGA, per germline.

The gene calls are TRBV7-9 and TRBJ1-4; D call uncertain. This CDR3 contains 15 residues. V lost 1 base, J lost 11 bases, and 17 bases lay in between. The germline V gene encodes CDR1 SEHNR and CDR2 FQNEAQ (reference sequence). The CDR3 loop is CASSLGIDWGEKLFF. The CDR3 coding sequence is TGTGCCAGCAGCTTAGGTATCGATTGGGGAGAGAAACTGTTTTTT.

The V call is TRBV20-1, the J call TRBJ2-1; possibly TRBD1 for D (6 bases). Germline V lookup: CDR1 DFQATT, CDR2 SNEGSKA (reference sequence). Trimming cost V 3 bases and J 6 bases, with 6 bases left between them. The CDR3 totals 11 residues. CDR3 loop: CSARDSNEQFF. DNA of the CDR3: TGCAGTGCTAGGGACAGCAATGAGCAGTTCTTC.

This sequence joins TRBV5-6 and TRBJ2-7, with 10 bases fitting TRBD2. The germline gives CDR1 SGHDT, CDR2 YYEEEE. J gave up 0 bases and V 4 bases, and 4 bases lay outside the gene matches. CDR3 length: 15 amino acids. For the CDR3, the DNA is TGTGCCAGCAGCGGGGGACTAGCGTCCTCCTACGAGCAGTACTTC. This gives the protein CASSGGLASSYEQYF.

The table lists this clone with a few counts. The gene calls are TRBV6-5 and TRBJ1-2; D possibly corresponds to TRBD1 (5 bases). V gave up 9 bases and J gave up 2 bases, with 19 bases separating them. This CDR3 has 15 residues. Germline V gene sequence: CDR1 MNHEY, CDR2 SVGAGI. Written as DNA, the CDR3 is TGTGCCAGAAGTACAAGGGTCAGGGCAAACTATGGCTACACCTTC. Its translation is CARSTRVRANYGYTF.